The 17 T cell receptor beta chains in this list originate from one sample, sequenced in a study of blood T cell repertoires in COVID-19. The protocol was immunoSEQ multiplex PCR, while the TCRdb copy is restricted to in-frame clones and leaves out a portion. This sample has roughly 180,000 clones, with 83% found just once. Sequenced input: PBMCs or T cells enriched from blood (not recorded which). The receptors derive from a woman between 45 and 60 years old who had recovered from COVID-19.

The CDR3 DNA reads TGTGCCAGTAGTATTAGAGATTCACCCCTCCACTTT. This encodes CASSIRDSPLHF. The V gene is TRBV19, the J gene TRBJ1-6; D unclear. The V end was cut by 3 bases, the J end by 8 bases, with 5 bases between. Germline V lookup: CDR1 LNHDA, CDR2 SQIVND (reference sequence). The CDR3 consists of 12 residues.

This sequence joins TRBV4-3 and TRBJ2-3; D may be TRBD2 (6 bases). The CDR3 runs 17 residues. Germline CDR1 and CDR2: LGHNA and YSLEER. Trimming took 3 bases from V and 5 from J, leaving 21 bases between them. The DNA of the CDR3 is TGCGCCAGCAGCCACTTGACTAGGATTCATGTAATAGATACGCAGTATTTT. Amino acids: CASSHLTRIHVIDTQYF.

This sequence joins TRBV2 and TRBJ1-2; D unclear. V was trimmed by 4 bases and J by 2 bases, leaving 8 bases between them. This CDR3 contains 13 residues. Germline V gene data show CDR1 as SNHLY and CDR2 as FYNNEI. CDR3 sequence: CASSVGQNYGYTF. The DNA of the CDR3 is TGTGCCAGCAGTGTTGGGCAGAACTATGGCTACACCTTC.

The rearrangement uses TRBV19 and TRBJ1-4; the D gene is possibly TRBD1 (5 bases). The V gene's germline CDR1 is LNHDA and CDR2 SQIVND (reference sequence). The ends were cut back, 1 base at V and 7 bases at J, with 13 bases in the middle. The CDR3 spans 15 residues. The CDR3 loop is CASSIVEQGGEKLFF. CDR3 nucleotide sequence: TGTGCCAGTAGTATAGTCGAGCAGGGAGGTGAAAAACTGTTTTTT.

The V call is TRBV5-1, the J call TRBJ2-3, with D possibly being TRBD2 (5 bases). CDR3 length equals 14 residues. The V gene lost 6 bases and the J gene lost 5 bases, with 16 bases spanning the gap. Germline lookup yields CDR1 SGHRS and CDR2 YFSETQ. CDR3 sequence: CASTPAVGIDTQYF. The DNA of the CDR3 is TGCGCCAGCACCCCAGCGGTGGGTATAGATACGCAGTATTTT.

The rearrangement joins TRBV5-8 to TRBJ1-5; D gene ambiguous. The CDR3 sequence is 13 residues long. Trimming stripped 3 bases from V and 6 bases from J, with 10 bases between. CDR1 and CDR2 from the germline V gene are SGHTS and YDEGEE. This CDR3 is CASSSRVTQPQHF. CDR3 coding DNA: TGTGCCAGCAGCTCGAGGGTTACTCAGCCCCAGCATTTT.

V and J are TRBV20-1 and TRBJ2-3; 9 bases fit TRBD1. The CDR3 runs to 16 residues. V shed 3 bases, J shed 4 bases, and the junction held 11 bases outside the gene matches. Per the germline V gene, CDR1 is DFQATT and CDR2 is SNEGSKA (reference sequence). The CDR3 region is CSASAAGTGPADTQYF. DNA of the CDR3: TGCAGTGCTAGTGCAGCCGGGACAGGGCCCGCAGATACGCAGTATTTT.

This chain connects TRBV7-3 to TRBJ1-1; 7 nucleotides line up with TRBD1. Germline V gives CDR1 SGHTA, CDR2 FQGTGA. The ends lost 2 bases at V and 1 base at J; junction bases unmatched: 4. The CDR3 loop spans 15 amino acids. The CDR3: CASSLGDRENTEAFF. CDR3 DNA sequence: TGTGCCAGCAGCTTAGGTGACAGGGAGAACACTGAAGCTTTCTTT.

The CDR3 loop reads CASSGAEQGADEQYV. In DNA, the CDR3 is TGTGCCAGCAGTGGAGCCGAACAGGGGGCTGACGAGCAGTACGTC. V gene TRBV6-1 combines with J gene TRBJ2-7, with TRBD1 identical over 9 bases. The CDR3 is 15 residues long. Germline V gene data show CDR1 as MNHNS and CDR2 as SASEGT. The ends lost 4 bases at V and 5 bases at J; junction bases unmatched: 9.

As for this clone: The identical CDR3 is also encoded by other nucleotide sequences in the sample. This chain links TRBV12-3 or TRBV12-4 with TRBJ1-4; 9 bases fit TRBD1. The CDR3 totals 13 residues. V gave up 6 bases and J gave up 6 bases; unmatched junction bases: 2. The CDR3 loop is CASRQGAYEKLFF. The CDR3 nucleotides read TGTGCCAGCAGACAGGGGGCCTATGAAAAACTGTTTTTT.

The chain combines TRBV30 with TRBJ1-1, with 8 nucleotides matching TRBD1. J was trimmed by 8 bases and V by 5 bases; bases with no gene match: 4. There are 11 residues in the CDR3. Germline V gene data show CDR1 as GTSNPN and CDR2 as SVGIG (reference sequence). The CDR3 loop reads CAWDRGREAFF. CDR3 nucleotide sequence: TGTGCCTGGGACAGGGGCCGGGAAGCTTTCTTT.

This clone appeared once. The genes are TRBV19 and TRBJ2-1; 12 bases line up with TRBD2. This CDR3 region has 16 residues. The germline V gene has CDR1 LNHDA and CDR2 SQIVND (reference sequence). Losses at the gene ends were 10 bases for V and 8 bases for J; bases not matched to a gene: 15. CDR3 protein: CATEKASGRAKDEQFF. CDR3 DNA sequence: TGTGCCACCGAGAAGGCTAGCGGGAGGGCCAAGGATGAGCAGTTCTTC.

This clone showed up just once. The genes are TRBV6-5 and TRBJ1-5, with D unresolved. The CDR3 has 14 amino acids. Germline V CDR1 and CDR2: MNHEY, SVGAGI. V lost 6 bases, J lost 9 bases, and 18 bases lay in between. The CDR3 DNA reads as TGTGCCAGCAGAACAACCTCAGGTGTAAGGCCCCAGCATTTT. It encodes CASRTTSGVRPQHF.

This clone was counted ten times or more. The rearrangement links TRBV27 to TRBJ1-6; no firm D call. The V end lost 6 bases, the J end lost 9 bases, and 12 bases lay between the germline ends. There are 13 residues in the CDR3. Per germline, CDR1 MNHEY and CDR2 SMNVEV (reference sequence). Here the CDR3 reads CASSSRVGSPLHF. CDR3 nucleotides: TGTGCCAGCAGCAGTCGGGTGGGTTCACCCCTCCACTTT.

The rearrangement links TRBV9 to TRBJ2-5, with 7 bases aligning to TRBD1. V lost 0 bases and J lost 2; bases outside the gene matches: 4. CDR1 SGDLS and CDR2 YYNGEE come from the germline V gene. CDR3 length equals 15 residues. The CDR3: CASSVEGDRQETQYF. CDR3 DNA sequence: TGTGCCAGCAGCGTAGAGGGGGACAGACAAGAGACCCAGTACTTC.

This chain connects TRBV5-1 to TRBJ2-1, with D possibly matching TRBD2 (5 bases). Germline V gene sequence: CDR1 SGHRS, CDR2 YFSETQ. This CDR3 has 14 residues. With 5 bases removed from V and 8 bases from J, the gap between germline ends came to 17 bases. CDR3 residues: CASRVGGFGDEQFF. CDR3 nucleotide sequence: TGCGCCAGCAGGGTAGGAGGATTTGGCGATGAGCAGTTCTTC.

This sequence joins TRBV27 and TRBJ1-2; 8 bases are a match to TRBD1. This CDR3 is built from 16 residues. Trimming at V came to 7 bases and at J to 10 bases, leaving 20 bases not matched to a gene. The V gene's germline CDR1 is MNHEY and CDR2 SMNVEV (reference sequence). CDR3 loop: CASTRLRPGGQVPYTF. As DNA, the CDR3 is TGTGCCAGCACCAGACTACGTCCCGGGGGACAGGTCCCCTACACCTTC.